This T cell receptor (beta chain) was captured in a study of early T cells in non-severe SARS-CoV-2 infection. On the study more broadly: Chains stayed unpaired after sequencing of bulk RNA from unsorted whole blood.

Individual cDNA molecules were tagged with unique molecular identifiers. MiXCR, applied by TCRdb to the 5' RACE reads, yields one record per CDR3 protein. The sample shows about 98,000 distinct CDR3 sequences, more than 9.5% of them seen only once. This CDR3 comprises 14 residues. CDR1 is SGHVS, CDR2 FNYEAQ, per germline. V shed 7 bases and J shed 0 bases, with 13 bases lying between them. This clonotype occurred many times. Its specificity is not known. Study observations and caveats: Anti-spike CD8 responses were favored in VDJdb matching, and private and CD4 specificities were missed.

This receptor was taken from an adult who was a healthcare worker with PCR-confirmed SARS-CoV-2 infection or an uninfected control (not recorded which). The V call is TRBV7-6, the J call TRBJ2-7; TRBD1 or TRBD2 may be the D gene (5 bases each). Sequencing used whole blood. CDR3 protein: CASTSGTSSYEQYF. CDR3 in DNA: TGTGCCAGCACCTCCGGGACCAGCTCCTACGAGCAGTACTTC.